Here is one TCR beta chain with its context. This sample stems from a study of blood T cell repertoires in COVID-19. Assay: immunoSEQ multiplex PCR; the TCRdb copy retains only in-frame clones and omits some. Of approximately 300,000 clones in the sample, about 83% were seen once. The V end lost 5 bases, the J end lost 5 bases, and 15 bases lay between the germline ends. CDR3 length: 14 residues. Per the germline V gene, CDR1 is LNHDA and CDR2 is SQIVND (reference sequence). This TCR was recovered from a woman aged 50 to 60 with acute or convalescent COVID-19. This chain joins TRBV19 and TRBJ2-5; weak D call: TRBD1 (6 bases). Material for sequencing was peripheral blood. This CDR3 reads CASSPQGWGETQYF. CDR3 nucleotides: TGTGCCAGTAGTCCCCAGGGGTGGGGGGAGACCCAGTACTTC. Complete variable domain (other parts from reference TRBV19 and TRBJ2-5): DGGITQSPKYLFRKEGQNVTLSCEQNLNHDAMYWYRQDPGQGLRLIYYSQIVNDFQKGDIAEGYSVSREKKESFPLTVTSAQKNPTAFYLCASSPQGWGETQYFGPGTRLLVL.